This T cell receptor (beta chain) was recovered during a study of T-cell reconstitution after alpha-beta-depleted transplantation in children. Unique molecular identifiers were incorporated during preparation of the TCRbeta library. MiXCR, run by TCRdb on the PCR reads, gives a single entry per CDR3 protein. This sample has more than 200,000 distinct CDR3 sequences, with approximately 9.9% found just once. This clonotype was observed at least ten times. The TCR comes from a human donor who donated a stem cell graft to a child with SCID. The specimen comprised PBMCs from the stem cell graft donor, sampled from the stem cell graft.

The CDR3 DNA follows: TGTGCCAGCAGCTTAGGTGTCAGTTTCAATCAGCCCCAGCATTTT. It encodes CASSLGVSFNQPQHF. The J gene is TRBJ1-5, the V gene TRBV7-2; D gene uncertain. CDR1 SGHTA and CDR2 FQGNSA come from the germline V gene. This CDR3 comprises 15 residues. Trimming pared 1 base from V and 3 bases from J, leaving 10 bases between.